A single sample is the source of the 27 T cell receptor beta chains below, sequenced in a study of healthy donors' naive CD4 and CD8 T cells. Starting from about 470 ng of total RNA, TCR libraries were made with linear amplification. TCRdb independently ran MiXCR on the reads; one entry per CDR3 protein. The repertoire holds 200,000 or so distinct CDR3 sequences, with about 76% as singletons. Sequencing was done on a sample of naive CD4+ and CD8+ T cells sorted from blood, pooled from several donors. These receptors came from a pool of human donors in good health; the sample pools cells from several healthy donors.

Here the CDR3 DNA reads TGTGCCAGCAGTGGGGTGATAGACCAGTACTTC. Translation gives CASSGVIDQYF. The genes are TRBV6-5 and TRBJ2-5; no reliable D call. Germline V gene sequence: CDR1 MNHEY, CDR2 SVGAGI. CDR3 length equals 11 residues. V lost 5 bases, J lost 10 bases, and 11 bases lay in between.

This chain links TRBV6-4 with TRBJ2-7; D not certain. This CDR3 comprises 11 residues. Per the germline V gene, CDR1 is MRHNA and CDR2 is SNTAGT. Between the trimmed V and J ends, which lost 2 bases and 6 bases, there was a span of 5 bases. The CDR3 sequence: CASSDLFEQYF. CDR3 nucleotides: TGTGCCAGCAGTGACCTATTCGAGCAGTACTTC.

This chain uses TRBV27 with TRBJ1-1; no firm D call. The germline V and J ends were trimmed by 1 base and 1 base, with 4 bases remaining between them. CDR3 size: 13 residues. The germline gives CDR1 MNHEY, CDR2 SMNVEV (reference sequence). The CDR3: CASSLYGNTEAFF. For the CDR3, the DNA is TGTGCCAGCAGTTTATACGGGAACACTGAAGCTTTCTTT.

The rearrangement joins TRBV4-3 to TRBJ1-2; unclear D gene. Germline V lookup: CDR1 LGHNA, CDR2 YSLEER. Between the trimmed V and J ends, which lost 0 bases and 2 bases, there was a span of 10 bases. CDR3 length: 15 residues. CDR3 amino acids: CASSQDFQANYGYTF. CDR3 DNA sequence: TGCGCCAGCAGCCAAGATTTCCAGGCAAACTATGGCTACACCTTC.

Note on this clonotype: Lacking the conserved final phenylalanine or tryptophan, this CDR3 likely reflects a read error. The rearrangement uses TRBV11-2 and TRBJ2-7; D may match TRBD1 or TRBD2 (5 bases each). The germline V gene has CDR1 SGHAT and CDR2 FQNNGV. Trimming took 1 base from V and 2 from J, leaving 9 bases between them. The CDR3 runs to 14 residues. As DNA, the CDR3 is TGTGCCAGCAGCTTAGGGCAGGGACCCTACGAGCAGTACCTC. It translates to CASSLGQGPYEQYL.

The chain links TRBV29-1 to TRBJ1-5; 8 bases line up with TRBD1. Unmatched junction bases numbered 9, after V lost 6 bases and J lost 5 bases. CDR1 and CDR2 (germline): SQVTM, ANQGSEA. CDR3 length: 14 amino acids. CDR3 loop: CSVQGPGGHQPQHF. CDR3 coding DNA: TGCAGCGTCCAAGGCCCAGGGGGCCATCAGCCCCAGCATTTT.

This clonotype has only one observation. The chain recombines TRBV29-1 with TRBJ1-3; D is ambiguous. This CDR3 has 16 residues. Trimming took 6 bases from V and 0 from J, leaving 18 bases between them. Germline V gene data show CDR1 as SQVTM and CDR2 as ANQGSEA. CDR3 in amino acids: CSVGDSGPYSGNTIYF. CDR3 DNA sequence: TGCAGCGTCGGCGATTCCGGACCTTACTCTGGAAACACCATATATTTT. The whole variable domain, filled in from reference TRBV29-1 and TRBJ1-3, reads SAVISQKPSRDICQRGTSLTIQCQVDSQVTMMFWYRQQPGQSLTLIATANQGSEATYESGFVIDKFPISRPNLTFSTLTVSNMSPEDSSIYLCSVGDSGPYSGNTIYFGEGSWLTVV.

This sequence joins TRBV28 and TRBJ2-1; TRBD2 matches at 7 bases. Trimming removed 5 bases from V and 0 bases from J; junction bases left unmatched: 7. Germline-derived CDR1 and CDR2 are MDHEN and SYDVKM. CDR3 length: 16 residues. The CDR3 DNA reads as TGTGCCAGCAGTCGCGTAGCGGGCATCTCCTACAATGAGCAGTTCTTC. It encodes CASSRVAGISYNEQFF. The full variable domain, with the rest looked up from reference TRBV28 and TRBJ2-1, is DVKVTQSSRYLVKRTGEKVFLECVQDMDHENMFWYRQDPGLGLRLIYFSYDVKMKEKGDIPEGYSVSREKKERFSLILESASTNQTSMYLCASSRVAGISYNEQFFGPGTRLTVL.

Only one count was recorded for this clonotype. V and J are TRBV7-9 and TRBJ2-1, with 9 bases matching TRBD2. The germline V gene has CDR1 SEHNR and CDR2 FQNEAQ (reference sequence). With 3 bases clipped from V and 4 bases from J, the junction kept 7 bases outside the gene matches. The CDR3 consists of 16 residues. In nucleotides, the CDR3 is TGTGCCAGCAGCTTGGTTCCTAGCGGGACTTACAATGAGCAGTTCTTC. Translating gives CASSLVPSGTYNEQFF. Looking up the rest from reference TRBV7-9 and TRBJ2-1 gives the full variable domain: DTGVSQNPRHKITKRGQNVTFRCDPISEHNRLYWYRQTLGQGPEFLTYFQNEAQLEKSRLLSDRFSAERPKGSFSTLEIQRTEQGDSAMYLCASSLVPSGTYNEQFFGPGTRLTVL.

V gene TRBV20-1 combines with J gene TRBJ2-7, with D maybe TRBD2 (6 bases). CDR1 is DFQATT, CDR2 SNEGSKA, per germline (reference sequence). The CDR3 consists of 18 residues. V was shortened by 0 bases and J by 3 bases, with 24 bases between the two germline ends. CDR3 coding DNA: TGCAGTGCTAGAGATCTTACTAGCTCAAGGGGTAATATCTACGAGCAGTACTTC. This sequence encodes CSARDLTSSRGNIYEQYF.

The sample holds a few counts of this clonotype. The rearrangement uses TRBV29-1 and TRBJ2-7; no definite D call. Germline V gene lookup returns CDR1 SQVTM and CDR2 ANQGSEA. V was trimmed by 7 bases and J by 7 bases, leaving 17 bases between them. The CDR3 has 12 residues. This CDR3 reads CSAGSHSGEQYF. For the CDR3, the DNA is TGCAGCGCCGGGTCTCACTCTGGGGAGCAGTACTTC.

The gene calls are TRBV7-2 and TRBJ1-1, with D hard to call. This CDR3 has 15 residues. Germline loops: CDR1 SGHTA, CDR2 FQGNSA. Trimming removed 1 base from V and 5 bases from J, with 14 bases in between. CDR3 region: CASSLGDGSGTEAFF. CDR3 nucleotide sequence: TGTGCCAGCAGCTTAGGTGACGGTTCGGGGACTGAAGCTTTCTTT.

CDR3 DNA: TGCAGCGTTGAATTGGGATATGGCTACACCTTC. It translates to CSVELGYGYTF. This chain uses TRBV29-1 with TRBJ1-2; D unclear. In germline, CDR1 is SQVTM, CDR2 ANQGSEA. The CDR3 is made up of 11 amino acids. V lost 2 bases, J lost 5 bases, and 6 bases lay in between.

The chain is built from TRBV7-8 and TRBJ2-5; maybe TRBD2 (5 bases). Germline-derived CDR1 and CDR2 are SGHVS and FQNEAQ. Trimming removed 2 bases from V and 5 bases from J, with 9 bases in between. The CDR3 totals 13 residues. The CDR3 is CASSLLGGETQYF. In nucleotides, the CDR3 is TGTGCCAGCAGCTTACTCGGCGGGGAGACCCAGTACTTC.

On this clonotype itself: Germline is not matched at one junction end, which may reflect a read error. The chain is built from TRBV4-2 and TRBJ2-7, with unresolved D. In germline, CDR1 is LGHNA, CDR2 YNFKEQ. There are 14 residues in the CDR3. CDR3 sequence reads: CASSQERFSYEQYF. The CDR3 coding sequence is TGCGCCAGCAGCCAAGAGAGATTCTCCTACGAGCAGTACTTC.

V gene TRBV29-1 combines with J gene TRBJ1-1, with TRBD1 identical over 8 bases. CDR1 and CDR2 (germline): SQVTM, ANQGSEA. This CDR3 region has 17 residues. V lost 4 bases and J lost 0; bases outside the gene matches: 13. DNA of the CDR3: TGCAGCGTTGGGGTCTTCGGGGCCAGGGGGCTGAACACTGAAGCTTTCTTT. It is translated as CSVGVFGARGLNTEAFF. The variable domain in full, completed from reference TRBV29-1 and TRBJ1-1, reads SAVISQKPSRDICQRGTSLTIQCQVDSQVTMMFWYRQQPGQSLTLIATANQGSEATYESGFVIDKFPISRPNLTFSTLTVSNMSPEDSSIYLCSVGVFGARGLNTEAFFGQGTRLTVV.

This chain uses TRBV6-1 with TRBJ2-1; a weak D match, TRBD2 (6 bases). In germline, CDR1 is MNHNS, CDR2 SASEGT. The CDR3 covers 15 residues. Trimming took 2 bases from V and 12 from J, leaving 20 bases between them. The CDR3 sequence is CASSEMGLLLVPQFF. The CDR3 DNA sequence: TGTGCCAGCAGTGAAATGGGACTGCTACTCGTCCCGCAGTTCTTC.

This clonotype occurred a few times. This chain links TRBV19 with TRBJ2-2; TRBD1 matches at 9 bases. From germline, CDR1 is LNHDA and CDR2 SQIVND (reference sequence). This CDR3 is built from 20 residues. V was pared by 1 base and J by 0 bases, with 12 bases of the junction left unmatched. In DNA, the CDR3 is TGTGCCAGTAGTATAGGGGTTGGACAGGGGATGACGGCGAACACCGGGGAGCTGTTTTTT. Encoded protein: CASSIGVGQGMTANTGELFF. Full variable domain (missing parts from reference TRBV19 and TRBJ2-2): DGGITQSPKYLFRKEGQNVTLSCEQNLNHDAMYWYRQDPGQGLRLIYYSQIVNDFQKGDIAEGYSVSREKKESFPLTVTSAQKNPTAFYLCASSIGVGQGMTANTGELFFGEGSRLTVL.

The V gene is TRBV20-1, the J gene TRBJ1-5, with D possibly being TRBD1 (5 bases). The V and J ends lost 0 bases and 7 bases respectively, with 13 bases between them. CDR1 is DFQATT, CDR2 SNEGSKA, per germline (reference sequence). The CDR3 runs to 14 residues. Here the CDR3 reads CSARDRFRGQPQHF. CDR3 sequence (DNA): TGCAGTGCTAGAGATCGTTTCCGGGGGCAGCCCCAGCATTTT.

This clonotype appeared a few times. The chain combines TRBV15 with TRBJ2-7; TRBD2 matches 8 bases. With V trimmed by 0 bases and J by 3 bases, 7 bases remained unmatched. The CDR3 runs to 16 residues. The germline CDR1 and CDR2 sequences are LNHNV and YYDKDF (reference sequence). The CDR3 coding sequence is TGTGCCACCAGCAGAGATAGCGGGGCCCCTAGCTACGAGCAGTACTTC. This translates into CATSRDSGAPSYEQYF. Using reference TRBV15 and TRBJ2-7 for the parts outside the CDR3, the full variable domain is DAMVIQNPRYQVTQFGKPVTLSCSQTLNHNVMYWYQQKSSQAPKLLFHYYDKDFNNEADTPDNFQSRRPNTSFCFLDIRSPGLGDTAMYLCATSRDSGAPSYEQYFGPGTRLTVT.

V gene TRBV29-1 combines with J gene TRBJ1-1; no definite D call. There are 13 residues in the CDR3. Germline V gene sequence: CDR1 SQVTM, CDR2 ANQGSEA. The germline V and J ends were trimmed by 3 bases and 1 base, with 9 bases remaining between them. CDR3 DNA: TGCAGCGTTGACCCGGCAGCGAACACTGAAGCTTTCTTT. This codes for CSVDPAANTEAFF.

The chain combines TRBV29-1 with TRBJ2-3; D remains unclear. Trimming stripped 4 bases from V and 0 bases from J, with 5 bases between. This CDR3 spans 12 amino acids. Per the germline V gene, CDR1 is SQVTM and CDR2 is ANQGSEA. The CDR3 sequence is CSVVSSTDTQYF. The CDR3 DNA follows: TGCAGCGTTGTGTCCAGCACAGATACGCAGTATTTT.

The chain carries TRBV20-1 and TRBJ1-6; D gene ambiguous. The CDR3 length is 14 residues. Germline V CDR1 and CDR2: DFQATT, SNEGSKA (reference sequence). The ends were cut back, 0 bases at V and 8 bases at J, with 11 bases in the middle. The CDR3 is CSARDGPGDSPLHF. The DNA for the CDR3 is TGCAGTGCTAGAGACGGGCCGGGAGATTCACCCCTCCACTTT.

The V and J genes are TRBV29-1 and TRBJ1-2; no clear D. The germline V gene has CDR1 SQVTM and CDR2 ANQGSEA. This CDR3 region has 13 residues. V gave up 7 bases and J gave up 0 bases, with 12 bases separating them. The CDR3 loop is CSADLGANYGYTF. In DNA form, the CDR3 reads TGCAGCGCCGACCTCGGAGCTAACTATGGCTACACCTTC.

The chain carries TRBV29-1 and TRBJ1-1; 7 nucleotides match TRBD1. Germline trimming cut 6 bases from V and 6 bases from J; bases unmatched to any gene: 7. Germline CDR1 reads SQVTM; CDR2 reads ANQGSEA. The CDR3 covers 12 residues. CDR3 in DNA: TGCAGCGTAAAGAGACAGGGCCCTGAAGCTTTCTTT. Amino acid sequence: CSVKRQGPEAFF.

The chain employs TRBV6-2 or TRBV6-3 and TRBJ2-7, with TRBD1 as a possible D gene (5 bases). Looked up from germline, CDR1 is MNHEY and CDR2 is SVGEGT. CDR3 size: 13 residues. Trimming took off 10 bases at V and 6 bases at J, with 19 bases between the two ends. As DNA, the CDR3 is TGTGCCACCACTCCCAAGACAGTCTTCGAGCAGTACTTC. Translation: CATTPKTVFEQYF.

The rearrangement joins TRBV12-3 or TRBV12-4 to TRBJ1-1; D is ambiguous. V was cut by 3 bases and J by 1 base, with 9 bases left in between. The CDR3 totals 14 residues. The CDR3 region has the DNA TGTGCCAGCAGTTTGTATTCAGGGAACACTGAAGCTTTCTTT. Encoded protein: CASSLYSGNTEAFF.